Following are 28 T cell receptor beta chains from one sample sequenced in a study of blood T cells in healthy people across ages. Then a second PCR, running about 7 to 11 cycles, was carried out with a sample-barcoded 5' primer and a J-beta primer mix. TCRdb fed the 5' RACE reads into MiXCR, producing one record per CDR3 protein. The top ten hold roughly 8.2% of the sample, which has some 1.7 million distinct CDR3 sequences, about 28% seen once. Sequencing used blood. These receptors came from a woman aged 25-40 years in good health.

The V gene is TRBV20-1, the J gene TRBJ2-7; D remains unclear. The J call may be incorrect, as the DNA end agrees better with TRBJ2-5. The CDR3 is made up of 12 amino acids. CDR1 DFQATT and CDR2 SNEGSKA come from the germline V gene (reference sequence). The CDR3 sequence is CRAPAARETQYF. For the CDR3, the DNA is TGCAGGGCCCCGGCGGCACGAGAGACCCAGTACTTC.

This clonotype was recorded a few times. V gene TRBV5-1 combines with J gene TRBJ2-3; D not resolved. The CDR3 is made up of 16 amino acids. V was cut by 1 base and J by 0 bases, with 12 bases left in between. Germline CDR1 reads SGHRS; CDR2 reads YFSETQ. CDR3 bases: TGCGCCAGCAGCTTGCTCGAGACCTCTAGCACAGATACGCAGTATTTT. Amino acid sequence: CASSLLETSSTDTQYF.

In its sample, this clonotype was seen a few times. The chain combines TRBV5-5 with TRBJ1-3; D is unresolved. CDR3 size: 15 residues. Germline CDR1 and CDR2: SGHKS and YYEKEE (reference sequence). V lost 0 bases and J lost 7, with 14 bases in between. The CDR3 sequence is CASSLDGGNTNTIYF. The CDR3 nucleotides read TGTGCCAGCAGCTTGGATGGAGGGAACACTAACACCATATATTTT.

The chain carries TRBV7-6 and TRBJ2-1; D may be TRBD2 (6 bases). The V end was cut by 5 bases, the J end by 9 bases, with 14 bases between. CDR1 is SGHVS and CDR2 is FNYEAQ in the germline V gene. The CDR3 extends over 13 amino acids. The CDR3 protein is CASSALTSTEQFF. The CDR3 region has the DNA TGTGCCAGCAGCGCCCTCACTAGCACTGAGCAGTTCTTC.

CDR3 sequence reads: CASSYLPSSYEQYF. The CDR3 bases are TGTGCCAGCAGTTACCTTCCTAGCTCCTACGAGCAGTACTTC. The chain couples TRBV6-6 to TRBJ2-7; D is unclear. CDR1 and CDR2 (germline): MNHNY, SVGAGI (reference sequence). V lost 2 bases and J 0 bases, leaving 8 bases between the germline ends. This CDR3 is 14 amino acids long.

This clonotype was observed at least ten times. V is TRBV6-4 and J is TRBJ2-3, with D possibly TRBD2 on 5 matching bases. V was clipped by 6 bases and J by 1 base, with 14 bases between them. The CDR3 has 15 amino acids. Germline-derived CDR1 and CDR2 are MRHNA and SNTAGT. CDR3 sequence (DNA): TGTGCCAGCAGCGTCGAGCCCGGGGGCACAGATACGCAGTATTTT. Encoded protein: CASSVEPGGTDTQYF.

This clonotype was detected ten times or more. The chain employs TRBV12-3 or TRBV12-4 and TRBJ2-3; D not certain. CDR3 length equals 14 residues. Trimming cost V 8 bases and J 0 bases, with 12 bases left between them. CDR3 residues: CASSWASSTDTQYF. Here the CDR3 DNA reads TGTGCCAGCTCCTGGGCTTCTAGCACAGATACGCAGTATTTT.

As for this clonotype: A much larger clone differs from this one at a single base, so this may be a read error. The CDR3 spells CIYGLAGAEETQFF. Written as DNA, the CDR3 is TGCATCTATGGACTAGCGGGAGCGGAGGAGACCCAGTTCTTC. The V and J genes are TRBV29-1 and TRBJ2-1; 13 nucleotides agree with TRBD2. The CDR3 loop spans 14 amino acids. Germline CDR1 is SQVTM and CDR2 is ANQGSEA.

This clonotype was found many times. The chain joins TRBV10-3 to TRBJ2-5; 8 bases match TRBD2. Germline loops: CDR1 ENHRY, CDR2 SYGVKD. V lost 8 bases, J lost 1 base, and 3 bases stayed unmatched. The CDR3 covers 13 residues. The CDR3 bases are TGTGCCATCCGGGAGGGGGGCCAAGAGACCCAGTACTTC. It is translated as CAIREGGQETQYF.

This clonotype was detected only a few times. V and J are TRBV5-1 and TRBJ2-6; no reliable D call. The CDR3 is 15 amino acids. V was clipped by 4 bases and J by 4 bases, with 12 bases between them. CDR1 is SGHRS, CDR2 YFSETQ, per germline. The CDR3 reads CASSGRLSGANVLTF. The CDR3 region has the DNA TGCGCCAGCAGCGGACGGCTCTCCGGGGCCAACGTCCTGACTTTC.

This clonotype was seen at least ten times. The chain is built from TRBV7-7 and TRBJ2-7; D remains unclear. The germline CDR1 and CDR2 sequences are SSHAT and FNYEAQ (reference sequence). V lost 5 bases and J lost 4, with 15 bases in between. The CDR3 has 14 residues. CDR3 residues: CASSAPGPRYEQYF. CDR3 sequence (DNA): TGTGCCAGCAGCGCGCCAGGACCAAGATACGAGCAGTACTTC.

The chain recombines TRBV28 with TRBJ2-4; 9 nucleotides line up with TRBD2. The J call is uncertain, as TRBJ2-7 better fits the DNA end. Germline V CDR1 and CDR2: MDHEN, SYDVKM. This CDR3 comprises 16 residues. The CDR3 loop reads CASSFGGLAGSNEQYF. DNA of the CDR3: TGTGCCAGCAGTTTTGGCGGGCTAGCGGGATCTAACGAGCAGTACTTC.

This clonotype turned up a few times. V and J are TRBV4-3 and TRBJ2-5; perhaps TRBD2 as D (6 bases). Trimming removed 1 base at V and 5 bases at J, with 17 bases between. CDR3 length: 16 amino acids. Germline V gives CDR1 LGHNA, CDR2 YSLEER. The CDR3 region has the DNA TGCGCCAGCAGCCAAGGAGCGATATTGGAGGGGGAGACCCAGTACTTC. Residues: CASSQGAILEGETQYF.

The V call is TRBV7-9, the J call TRBJ1-2; no clear D gene. Trimming took 2 bases from V and 2 from J, leaving 9 bases between them. The CDR3 length is 14 residues. Germline V CDR1 and CDR2: SEHNR, FQNEAQ (reference sequence). Here the CDR3 DNA reads TGTGCCAGCAGCTTAATATCCGGAAACTATGGCTACACCTTC. The encoded protein is CASSLISGNYGYTF.

The rearrangement joins TRBV20-1 to TRBJ1-5, with D maybe TRBD1 (6 bases). This CDR3 spans 16 amino acids. V lost 3 bases and J lost 0, with 15 bases in between. CDR1 is DFQATT and CDR2 is SNEGSKA in the germline V gene (reference sequence). CDR3 coding DNA: TGCAGTGCTAGGGAACAGGGTAGGGTTAGCAATCAGCCCCAGCATTTT. This gives the protein CSAREQGRVSNQPQHF.

This chain uses TRBV4-3 with TRBJ2-5; 8 bases are shared with TRBD2. After removal of 0 bases from V and 4 bases from J, the junction contained 1 base not matched to a gene. Germline V gene lookup returns CDR1 LGHNA and CDR2 YSLEER. The CDR3 contains 14 residues. DNA of the CDR3: TGCGCCAGCAGCCAAGATGCGGGAGGAGAGACCCAGTACTTC. Amino acids: CASSQDAGGETQYF.

This clonotype was seen at least ten times. The chain recombines TRBV5-1 with TRBJ2-7; D might be TRBD2 (5 bases). The V gene lost 4 bases and the J gene lost 7 bases, with 15 bases spanning the gap. This CDR3 has 13 amino acids. CDR1 and CDR2 (germline): SGHRS, YFSETQ. Here the CDR3 reads CASSSYPPGEQYF. CDR3 sequence (DNA): TGCGCCAGCAGCAGCTATCCCCCGGGGGAGCAGTACTTC.

This clonotype has more than one count but fewer than ten. A clone one base away is much larger, so this may be a read error. This chain links TRBV29-1 with TRBJ2-1; a weak D match, TRBD1 (5 bases). The CDR3 covers 12 residues. Trimming pared 5 bases from V and 10 bases from J, leaving 15 bases between. Germline V gene sequence: CDR1 SQVTM, CDR2 ANQGSEA. The CDR3 loop is CSVLPWGDEQFF. The CDR3, as DNA: TGCAGCGTTCTCCCCTGGGGCGACGAGCAGTTCTTC.

This clonotype was seen at least ten times. The chain is built from TRBV7-9 and TRBJ2-5; D tentatively reads TRBD1 or TRBD2 (5 bases each). Germline V gene sequence: CDR1 SEHNR, CDR2 FQNEAQ (reference sequence). V was cut by 6 bases and J by 1 base, with 12 bases left in between. CDR3 length equals 14 residues. The DNA for the CDR3 is TGTGCCAGCAGTGGGTACGGGACCCAAGAGACCCAGTACTTC. It specifies CASSGYGTQETQYF.

This clonotype was detected many times. This rearrangement joins TRBV9 to TRBJ2-1; tentative D call: TRBD2 (5 bases). CDR1 SGDLS and CDR2 YYNGEE come from the germline V gene. V lost 2 bases to trimming and J lost 0 bases, with 9 bases between them. The CDR3 consists of 15 residues. Here the CDR3 DNA reads TGTGCCAGCAGCGTCCGGGATAGCTCCTACAATGAGCAGTTCTTC. It encodes CASSVRDSSYNEQFF.

The chain is built from TRBV20-1 and TRBJ2-7; D remains unclear. The CDR3 covers 11 residues. Germline V CDR1 and CDR2: DFQATT, SNEGSKA (reference sequence). In DNA, the CDR3 is TGCAGGGCTGGTTTAGTCACCGAGCAGTACTTC. Amino acids: CRAGLVTEQYF.

This clonotype was seen a handful of times. The gene calls are TRBV5-5 and TRBJ1-5; D not certain. The CDR3 runs 15 residues. From germline, CDR1 is SGHKS and CDR2 YYEKEE (reference sequence). V shed 7 bases and J shed 4 bases, with 18 bases lying between them. The CDR3 here is CASGGETGINQPQHF. The DNA for the CDR3 is TGTGCCAGCGGCGGGGAAACGGGGATTAATCAGCCCCAGCATTTT. Based on the CDR3 plus reference TRBV5-5 and TRBJ1-5, the full variable domain is DAGVTQSPTHLIKTRGQQVTLRCSPISGHKSVSWYQQVLGQGPQFIFQYYEKEERGRGNFPDRFSARQFPNYSSELNVNALLLGDSALYLCASGGETGINQPQHFGDGTRLSIL.

The chain has TRBV5-1 and TRBJ2-3, with 11 bases aligning to TRBD2. V was pared by 2 bases and J by 0 bases, with 8 bases of the junction left unmatched. Per germline, CDR1 SGHRS and CDR2 YFSETQ. The CDR3 totals 18 residues. CDR3: CASSLGLAGASSTDTQYF. DNA of the CDR3: TGCGCCAGCAGCTTAGGACTAGCGGGTGCTTCTAGCACAGATACGCAGTATTTT.

This clonotype occurred a few times. The V gene is TRBV7-9, the J gene TRBJ1-4, with D maybe TRBD1 (5 bases). Germline loops: CDR1 SEHNR, CDR2 FQNEAQ (reference sequence). V was pared by 5 bases and J by 2 bases, with 12 bases between. The CDR3 covers 15 residues. This chain's CDR3 is CASSTGPGTNEKLFF. Written as DNA, the CDR3 is TGTGCCAGCAGCACAGGACCTGGGACTAATGAAAAACTGTTTTTT.

The J gene is TRBJ2-7, the V gene TRBV7-2, with 7 nucleotides matching TRBD1. This CDR3 has 17 residues. V shed 2 bases, J shed 7 bases, and the junction held 17 bases outside the gene matches. Germline CDR1 reads SGHTA; CDR2 reads FQGNSA. Written as DNA, the CDR3 is TGTGCCAGCAGCTTACCTTCGGACAGGAGGTCGTTGAATGAGCAGTACTTC. This sequence encodes CASSLPSDRRSLNEQYF.

This clonotype was observed many times. The chain recombines TRBV6-2 or TRBV6-3 with TRBJ1-2, with no clear D. The CDR3 contains 12 residues. CDR1 MNHEY and CDR2 SVGEGT come from the germline V gene. V lost 7 bases to trimming and J lost 5 bases, with 11 bases between them. The CDR3 spells CASTSARYGYTF. In DNA form, the CDR3 reads TGTGCCAGCACCTCGGCTCGATATGGCTACACCTTC.

This clonotype came up once. The chain has TRBV3-1 and TRBJ2-5; TRBD2 agrees at 8 bases. This CDR3 comprises 15 residues. Germline V gene data show CDR1 as LGHDT and CDR2 as YNNKEL (reference sequence). Trimming removed 4 bases from V and 5 bases from J; junction bases left unmatched: 9. The CDR3 reads CASSLTRGGLETQYF. In DNA, the CDR3 is TGTGCCAGCAGCCTGACACGGGGGGGCCTGGAGACCCAGTACTTC.

This chain connects TRBV24-1 to TRBJ2-1; no clear D. The CDR3 extends over 13 amino acids. V lost 3 bases, J lost 7 bases, and 9 bases lay in between. Germline V lookup: CDR1 KGHDR, CDR2 SFDVKD. The CDR3 reads CATSDTSRNEQFF. The CDR3 nucleotides are TGTGCCACCAGTGATACCAGCCGGAATGAGCAGTTCTTC.